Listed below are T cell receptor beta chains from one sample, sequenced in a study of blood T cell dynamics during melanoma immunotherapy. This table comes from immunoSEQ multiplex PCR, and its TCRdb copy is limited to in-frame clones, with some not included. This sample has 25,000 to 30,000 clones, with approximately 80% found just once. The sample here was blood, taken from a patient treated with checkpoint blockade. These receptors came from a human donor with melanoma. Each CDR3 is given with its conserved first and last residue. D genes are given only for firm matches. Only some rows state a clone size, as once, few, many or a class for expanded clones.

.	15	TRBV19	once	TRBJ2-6	CASSERRSGANVLTF	TGTGCCAGTAGTGAACGCCGCTCTGGGGCCAACGTCCTGACTTTC
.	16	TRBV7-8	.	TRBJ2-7	CASSLAGFRGPYEQYF	TGTGCCAGCAGCTTAGCCGGATTTCGGGGTCCCTACGAGCAGTACTTC
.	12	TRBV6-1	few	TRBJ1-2	CASLGSNYGYTF	TGTGCCAGCCTTGGATCTAACTATGGCTACACCTTC
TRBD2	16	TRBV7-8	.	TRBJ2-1	CASSLGTSGRYNEQFF	TGTGCCAGCAGCTTAGGGACTAGCGGGAGGTACAATGAGCAGTTCTTC
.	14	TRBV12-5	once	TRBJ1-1	CASGFGGYGTEAFF	TGTGCTAGTGGTTTCGGGGGGTACGGCACTGAAGCTTTCTTT
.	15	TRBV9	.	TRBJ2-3	CASSVAGPGGDTQYF	TGTGCCAGCAGCGTAGCCGGGCCCGGAGGAGATACGCAGTATTTT
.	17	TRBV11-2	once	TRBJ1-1	CASNRMPETAMNTEAFF	TGTGCCAGCAACAGAATGCCTGAGACAGCAATGAACACTGAAGCTTTCTTT
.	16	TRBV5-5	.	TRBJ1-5	CASSPGLGYSNQPQHF	TGTGCCAGCAGCCCTGGACTTGGGTATAGCAATCAGCCCCAGCATTTT
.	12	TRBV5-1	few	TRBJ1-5	CASSENQGPQHF	TGCGCCAGCAGCGAAAACCAAGGGCCCCAGCATTTT
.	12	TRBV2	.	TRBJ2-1	CASSGTIYEQFF	TGTGCCAGCAGTGGGACCATTTATGAGCAGTTCTTC
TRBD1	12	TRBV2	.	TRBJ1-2	CASRRDSYGYTF	TGTGCCAGCAGGAGGGACAGTTATGGCTACACCTTC
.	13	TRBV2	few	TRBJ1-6	CASTGTEGSPLHF	TGTGCCAGCACCGGGACCGAGGGTTCACCCCTCCACTTT
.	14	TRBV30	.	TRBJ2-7	CAWSVQRGSYEQYF	TGTGCCTGGAGTGTACAGAGGGGTAGCTACGAGCAGTACTTC
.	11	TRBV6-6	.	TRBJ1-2	CASSYDSGFTF	TGTGCCAGCAGTTACGACAGCGGCTTCACCTTC
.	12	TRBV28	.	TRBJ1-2	CASSPTRYGYTF	TGTGCCAGCAGTCCGACACGATATGGCTACACCTTC
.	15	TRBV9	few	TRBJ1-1	CASSVTGTTNTEAFF	TGTGCCAGCAGCGTAACCGGGACAACGAACACTGAAGCTTTCTTT
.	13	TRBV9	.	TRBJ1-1	CASSVTGNTEAFF	TGTGCCAGCAGCGTCACAGGGAACACTGAAGCTTTCTTT
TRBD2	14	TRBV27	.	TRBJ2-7	CASSLRAGDYEQYF	TGTGCCAGCAGTTTACGAGCGGGGGACTACGAGCAGTACTTC
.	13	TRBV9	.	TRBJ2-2	CASSVRAAGELFF	TGTGCCAGCAGCGTTCGGGCGGCCGGGGAGCTGTTTTTT
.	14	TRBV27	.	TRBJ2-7	CASRPGWSSYEQYF	TGTGCCAGCAGACCGGGTTGGAGCTCCTACGAGCAGTACTTC
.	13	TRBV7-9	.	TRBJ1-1	CASSPHMNTEAFF	TGTGCCAGCAGCCCCCACATGAACACTGAAGCTTTCTTT
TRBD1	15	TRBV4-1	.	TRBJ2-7	CASSHGTASSYEQYF	TGCGCCAGCAGCCACGGGACAGCTAGCTCCTACGAGCAGTACTTC
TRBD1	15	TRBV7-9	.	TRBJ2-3	CASSRTGGGTDTQYF	TGTGCCAGCAGCCGGACAGGGGGAGGCACAGATACGCAGTATTTT
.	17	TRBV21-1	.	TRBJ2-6	CASSSQGPSPGANVLTF	TGTGCCAGCAGCTCGCAGGGCCCCTCCCCTGGGGCCAACGTCCTGACTTTC
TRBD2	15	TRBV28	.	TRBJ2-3	CASSSSGSRADTQYF	TGTGCCAGCAGTTCTAGCGGATCAAGAGCAGATACGCAGTATTTT
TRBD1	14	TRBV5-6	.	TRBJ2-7	CASSFRDRGSEQYF	TGTGCCAGCAGCTTCCGGGACAGGGGCAGCGAGCAGTACTTC
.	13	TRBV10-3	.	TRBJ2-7	CAISEGASNEQYF	TGTGCCATCAGTGAGGGGGCATCGAACGAGCAGTACTTC
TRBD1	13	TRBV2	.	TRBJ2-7	CASSDGQGYEQYF	TGTGCCAGCAGCGATGGACAGGGATACGAGCAGTACTTC
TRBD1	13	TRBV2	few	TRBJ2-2	CASRSDRDGGLFF	TGTGCCAGCAGATCAGACAGGGATGGGGGGCTGTTTTTT
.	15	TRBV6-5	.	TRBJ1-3	CASSYSGDSGNTIYF	TGTGCCAGCAGTTACTCTGGGGACTCTGGAAACACCATATATTTT
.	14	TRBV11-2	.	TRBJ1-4	CASSSPGGFEKLFF	TGTGCCAGCAGCTCCCCCGGGGGGTTCGAAAAACTGTTTTTT
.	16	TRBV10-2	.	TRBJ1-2	CASSESKAGGNYGYTF	TGCGCCAGCAGTGAGTCGAAGGCCGGGGGTAACTATGGCTACACCTTC
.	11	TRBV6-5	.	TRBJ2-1	CASSDYTEQFF	TGTGCCAGCAGTGACTACACTGAGCAGTTCTTC
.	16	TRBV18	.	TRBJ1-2	CASSPFGGREESGYTF	TGTGCCAGCTCACCCTTCGGGGGCAGGGAGGAGAGTGGCTACACCTTC
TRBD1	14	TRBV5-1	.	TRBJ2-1	CASKKQGAGNEQFF	TGCGCCAGCAAAAAACAGGGGGCCGGGAATGAGCAGTTCTTC
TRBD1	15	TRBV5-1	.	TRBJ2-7	CASSLGDSTTYEQYF	TGCGCCAGCAGCTTGGGGGACAGTACTACCTACGAGCAGTACTTC
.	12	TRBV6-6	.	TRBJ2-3	CASSKFTDTQYF	TGTGCCAGCAGCAAATTCACAGATACGCAGTATTTT
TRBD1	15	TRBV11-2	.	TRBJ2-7	CASSSGTGNSYEQYF	TGTGCCAGCAGCTCCGGGACAGGGAACTCCTACGAGCAGTACTTC
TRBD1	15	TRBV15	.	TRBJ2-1	CATSRVTGGVNEQFF	TGTGCCACCAGCAGAGTCACAGGGGGCGTAAATGAGCAGTTCTTC
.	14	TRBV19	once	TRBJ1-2	CASNTGSSNYGYTF	TGTGCCAGTAACACAGGGAGTAGTAACTATGGCTACACCTTC
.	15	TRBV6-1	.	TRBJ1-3	CASITGYPPRNTIYF	TGTGCCAGCATTACTGGTTACCCACCGAGAAACACCATATATTTT
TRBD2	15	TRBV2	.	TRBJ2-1	CATTNRGRVYNEQFF	TGTGCCACCACCAACCGCGGGAGGGTCTACAATGAGCAGTTCTTC
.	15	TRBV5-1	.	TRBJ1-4	CASSFTGLIDEKLFF	TGCGCCAGCAGCTTTACAGGGTTAATCGATGAAAAACTGTTTTTT
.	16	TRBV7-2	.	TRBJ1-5	CASSTSGTSLRQPQHF	TGTGCCAGCAGCACATCCGGGACCTCTTTGAGGCAGCCCCAGCATTTT